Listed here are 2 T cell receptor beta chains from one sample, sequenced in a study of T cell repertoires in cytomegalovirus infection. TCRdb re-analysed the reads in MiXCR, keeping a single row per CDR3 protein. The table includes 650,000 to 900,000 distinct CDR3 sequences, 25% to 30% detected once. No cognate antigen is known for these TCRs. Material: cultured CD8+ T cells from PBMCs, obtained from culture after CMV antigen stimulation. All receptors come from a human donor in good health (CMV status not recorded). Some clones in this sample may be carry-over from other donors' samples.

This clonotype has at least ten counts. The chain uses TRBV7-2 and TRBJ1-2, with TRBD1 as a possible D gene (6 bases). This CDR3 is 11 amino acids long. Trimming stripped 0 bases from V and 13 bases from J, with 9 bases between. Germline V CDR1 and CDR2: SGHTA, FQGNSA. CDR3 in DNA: TGTGCCAGCAGCTTAGCCGGGACATTCACCTTC. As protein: CASSLAGTFTF.

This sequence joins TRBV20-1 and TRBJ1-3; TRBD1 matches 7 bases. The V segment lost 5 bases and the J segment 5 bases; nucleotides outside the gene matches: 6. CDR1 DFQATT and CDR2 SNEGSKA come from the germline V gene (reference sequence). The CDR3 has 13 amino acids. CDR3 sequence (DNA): TGCAGTGCTCTCCGGGACAGTAGAAACACCATATATTTT. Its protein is CSALRDSRNTIYF.